Below are 21 T cell receptor beta chains sequenced from a single sample in a study of patients and donors after allogeneic stem cell transplantation. TCRdb analysed the RT-PCR reads with MiXCR anew, one entry per CDR3 protein. Of about 410,000 distinct CDR3 sequences listed, around 16% are singletons. The sequenced sample was blood, either unsorted or a sorted T cell fraction (not recorded which). Receptors were obtained from a human donor who was either an allogeneic HSCT recipient or a stem cell or donor lymphocyte infusion donor (not recorded which). It is not recorded whose cells these are; they may come from a transplant donor.

V usage is TRBV19 and J usage is TRBJ2-1, with 8 nucleotides matching TRBD2. Germline assignment: CDR1 LNHDA and CDR2 SQIVND (reference sequence). The CDR3 runs to 15 residues. With V trimmed by 6 bases and J by 4 bases, 8 bases remained unmatched. For the CDR3, the DNA is TGTGCCAGTAGCCGAAGCGGGGGCAATTACAATGAGCAGTTCTTC. Its protein product is CASSRSGGNYNEQFF.

CDR3 sequence: CASSPLGETYNSPLHF. DNA for the CDR3: TGTGCCAGCAGCCCGCTCGGGGAGACCTATAATTCACCCCTCCACTTT. The chain uses TRBV13 and TRBJ1-6; D is ambiguous. The CDR3 is 16 amino acids. Trimming pared 5 bases from V and 2 bases from J, leaving 13 bases between. Germline V gene sequence: CDR1 PRHDT, CDR2 FYEKMQ (reference sequence). Variable domain in full (rest from reference TRBV13 and TRBJ1-6): AAGVIQSPRHLIKEKRETATLKCYPIPRHDTVYWYQQGPGQDPQFLISFYEKMQSDKGSIPDRFSAQQFSDYHSELNMSSLELGDSALYFCASSPLGETYNSPLHFGNGTRLTVT.

This clonotype occurred a few times. J is TRBJ2-7 and V is TRBV27; 7 bases align to TRBD1. This CDR3 has 13 residues. The germline gives CDR1 MNHEY, CDR2 SMNVEV (reference sequence). V shed 4 bases and J 3 bases; nucleotides not matched to a gene: 3. The CDR3 DNA is TGTGCCAGCAGTTACCGACAGGGCTACGAGCAGTACTTC. Its translation: CASSYRQGYEQYF.

This clonotype has more than one count but fewer than ten. The rearrangement joins TRBV9 to TRBJ2-1; D perhaps matches TRBD2 (5 bases). This CDR3 is 9 amino acids long. V was clipped by 7 bases and J by 10 bases, with 6 bases between them. Per the germline V gene, CDR1 is SGDLS and CDR2 is YYNGEE. The CDR3 sequence: CASGGEQFF. CDR3 bases: TGTGCCAGCGGCGGGGAGCAGTTCTTC.

The CDR3 bases are TGTGCCAGCAGTATGCGACAGGGGGCGCGAGAGACCCAGTACTTC. Protein sequence: CASSMRQGARETQYF. The V call is TRBV27, the J call TRBJ2-5, with 10 bases lining up with TRBD1. The CDR3 is 15 residues long. The junction had 7 bases not matched to a gene; V was cut back by 5 bases and J by 4 bases. Per germline, CDR1 MNHEY and CDR2 SMNVEV (reference sequence).

The V call is TRBV29-1, the J call TRBJ2-1, with 7 bases that match TRBD2. Unmatched junction bases numbered 3, after V lost 4 bases and J lost 0 bases. This CDR3 spans 14 amino acids. Per germline, CDR1 SQVTM and CDR2 ANQGSEA. In DNA, the CDR3 is TGCAGCGTTGTTGGCGGGAGCTCCTACAATGAGCAGTTCTTC. Protein: CSVVGGSSYNEQFF.

This clonotype was observed a handful of times. The gene calls are TRBV12-3 or TRBV12-4 and TRBJ2-6; D uncertain. Trimming cost V 6 bases and J 3 bases, with 9 bases left between them. There are 14 residues in the CDR3. CDR3 nucleotide sequence: TGTGCCAGCAGCCTCCCGGTTGGGGCCAACGTCCTGACTTTC. Protein: CASSLPVGANVLTF.

The chain employs TRBV15 and TRBJ1-1; D is unresolved. The V and J ends lost 0 bases and 0 bases respectively, with 5 bases between them. In germline, CDR1 is LNHNV, CDR2 YYDKDF (reference sequence). This CDR3 contains 14 residues. In nucleotides, the CDR3 is TGTGCCACCAGCAGAGATTACCTGAACACTGAAGCTTTCTTT. Its translation: CATSRDYLNTEAFF.

This clonotype appeared a few times. The J gene is TRBJ2-1, the V gene TRBV4-3; 7 bases are a match to TRBD2. Germline CDR1 reads LGHNA; CDR2 reads YSLEER. After removal of 4 bases from V and 5 bases from J, the junction contained 8 bases not matched to a gene. The CDR3 has 15 residues. The CDR3 spells CASSPVGTTNNEQFF. CDR3 sequence (DNA): TGCGCCAGCAGCCCGGTAGGGACTACTAACAATGAGCAGTTCTTC.

This chain uses TRBV5-1 with TRBJ2-3; 13 positions agree with TRBD2. The CDR3 length is 16 residues. The V and J ends lost 6 bases and 6 bases, in that order; junction bases with no gene match: 10. Germline values: CDR1 SGHRS, CDR2 YFSETQ. In nucleotides, the CDR3 is TGCGCCAGCATGACCGGGACTAGCGGGGACACGGATACGCAGTATTTT. Encoded protein: CASMTGTSGDTDTQYF.

This clonotype was counted at least ten times. The J gene is TRBJ1-3, the V gene TRBV12-3 or TRBV12-4; D is ambiguous. This CDR3 spans 10 amino acids. Trimming pared 8 bases from V and 1 base from J, leaving 0 bases between. CDR3 sequence: CASSGNTIYF. The DNA for the CDR3 is TGTGCCAGCTCTGGAAACACCATATATTTT.

V gene TRBV6-2 or TRBV6-3 combines with J gene TRBJ1-5, with 8 bases matching TRBD1. The CDR3 length is 16 residues. Trimming took 6 bases from V and 1 from J; bases not matched to a gene: 8. The germline gives CDR1 MNHEY, CDR2 SVGEGT. The CDR3 region is CASRRQGLGSNQPQHF. DNA for the CDR3: TGTGCCAGCAGACGACAGGGGTTGGGGAGCAATCAGCCCCAGCATTTT.

Ten or more counts support this clonotype. This chain links TRBV30 with TRBJ2-7; 9 nucleotides match TRBD2. In germline, CDR1 is GTSNPN, CDR2 SVGIG (reference sequence). The CDR3 has 15 residues. V shed 2 bases, J shed 4 bases, and the junction held 9 bases outside the gene matches. The CDR3 region has the DNA TGTGCCTGGAGTAATAACGCGGGAGGGCGATACGAGCAGTACTTC. This encodes CAWSNNAGGRYEQYF.

In its sample, this clonotype was seen a few times. CDR3 in DNA: TGTGCCAGCAGTTATCTCGCCTTGAATGAGCAGTTCTTC. It encodes CASSYLALNEQFF. The rearrangement joins TRBV6-5 to TRBJ2-1, with D uncertain. The CDR3 sequence is 13 residues long. The germline V gene encodes CDR1 MNHEY and CDR2 SVGAGI. V lost 3 bases and J lost 7, with 10 bases in between.

CDR3 amino acids: CASSQGGIGNTIYF. In DNA, the CDR3 is TGTGCCAGCAGCCAAGGAGGGATCGGAAACACCATATATTTT. V gene TRBV3-1 combines with J gene TRBJ1-3; D is ambiguous. V dropped 1 base and J dropped 4 bases, with 8 bases sitting between them. Germline V gives CDR1 LGHDT, CDR2 YNNKEL (reference sequence). This CDR3 has 14 amino acids.

This clonotype has ten or more counts. V gene TRBV15 combines with J gene TRBJ1-1, with 11 bases matching TRBD1. Losses at the gene ends were 2 bases for V and 5 bases for J; bases not matched to a gene: 13. Per germline, CDR1 LNHNV and CDR2 YYDKDF (reference sequence). The CDR3 contains 18 residues. The CDR3 DNA sequence: TGTGCCACCAGCAGAATGGGATTAACGGGGACAGGGGGGACTGAAGCTTTCTTT. This translates into CATSRMGLTGTGGTEAFF.

This clonotype was seen many times. This chain links TRBV7-9 with TRBJ2-1; weak D call: TRBD2 (5 bases). The CDR3 is made up of 13 amino acids. V was clipped by 1 base and J by 7 bases, with 8 bases between them. Germline CDR1 and CDR2: SEHNR and FQNEAQ (reference sequence). The chain's CDR3 is CASSLVGVNEQFF. DNA of the CDR3: TGTGCCAGCAGCTTAGTCGGGGTAAATGAGCAGTTCTTC. Looking up the rest from reference TRBV7-9 and TRBJ2-1 gives the full variable domain: DTGVSQNPRHKITKRGQNVTFRCDPISEHNRLYWYRQTLGQGPEFLTYFQNEAQLEKSRLLSDRFSAERPKGSFSTLEIQRTEQGDSAMYLCASSLVGVNEQFFGPGTRLTVL.

The sample holds a few counts of this clonotype. The V and J genes are TRBV12-3 or TRBV12-4 and TRBJ2-1; TRBD2 matches at 11 bases. V lost 5 bases, J lost 6 bases, and 6 bases stayed unmatched. This CDR3 has 15 residues. CDR3 protein: CASSALAGGGNEQFF. In nucleotides, the CDR3 is TGTGCCAGCAGTGCCCTAGCGGGGGGAGGCAATGAGCAGTTCTTC.

V gene TRBV12-3 or TRBV12-4 combines with J gene TRBJ2-7, with 9 bases matching TRBD1. With V trimmed by 5 bases and J by 8 bases, 10 bases remained unmatched. CDR3 length equals 14 residues. Here the CDR3 reads CASSPGTGLFKQYF. The CDR3 DNA reads as TGTGCCAGCAGTCCCGGGACAGGGTTATTCAAGCAGTACTTC.

This clonotype was seen only a few times. The CDR3 sequence is CASSQDRRGGETQYF. CDR3 in DNA: TGCGCCAGCAGCCAAGATAGGCGGGGAGGGGAGACCCAGTACTTC. The V gene is TRBV4-3, the J gene TRBJ2-5; TRBD2 agrees at 7 bases. Germline V CDR1 and CDR2: LGHNA, YSLEER. This CDR3 is 15 amino acids long. After removal of 0 bases from V and 5 bases from J, the junction contained 6 bases not matched to a gene.

Concerning this clonotype itself: A junction boundary mismatches the germline segment, possibly from a read error. The chain uses TRBV7-7 and TRBJ2-3; unclear D gene. The germline gives CDR1 SSHAT, CDR2 FNYEAQ (reference sequence). This CDR3 is 13 amino acids long. CDR3 sequence: CASSLRVRDTQYF. The CDR3 bases are TGTGCTAGCAGCTTAAGGGTCCGAGATACGCAGTATTTT.